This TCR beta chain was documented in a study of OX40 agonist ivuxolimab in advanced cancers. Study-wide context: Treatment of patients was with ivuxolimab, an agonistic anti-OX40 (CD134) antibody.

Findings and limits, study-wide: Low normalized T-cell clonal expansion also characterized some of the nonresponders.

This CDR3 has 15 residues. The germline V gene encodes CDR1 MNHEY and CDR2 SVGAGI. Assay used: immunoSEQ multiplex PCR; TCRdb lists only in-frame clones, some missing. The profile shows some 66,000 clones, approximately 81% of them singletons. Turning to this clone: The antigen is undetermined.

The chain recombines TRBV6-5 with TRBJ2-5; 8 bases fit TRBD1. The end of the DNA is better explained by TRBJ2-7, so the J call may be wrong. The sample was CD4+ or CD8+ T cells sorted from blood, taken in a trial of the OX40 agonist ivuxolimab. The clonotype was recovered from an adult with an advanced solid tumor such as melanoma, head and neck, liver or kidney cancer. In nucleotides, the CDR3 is TGTGCCAGCAGTACCCGGACAGGGCCCTCCTACGAGCAGTACTTC. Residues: CASSTRTGPSYEQYF.